Given below is one TCR beta chain in context. The sample is drawn from a study of immune evolution from preneoplasia to lung adenocarcinoma. The CDR3 is 14 residues long. Germline trimming cut 3 bases from V and 6 bases from J; bases unmatched to any gene: 10. The germline V gene has CDR1 GTSNPN and CDR2 SVGIG (reference sequence). Only in-frame clones appear in the TCRdb table, and some are missing; sequencing was by immunoSEQ multiplex PCR. The data show around 15,000 clones, approximately 86% seen once. V and J are TRBV30 and TRBJ1-2; 7 bases agree with TRBD1. The sample taken for sequencing was FFPE invasive lung adenocarcinoma tissue. This sequence originates from a person aged 70 to 85 with invasive lung adenocarcinoma. CDR3: CAWSETGSGDGYTF. The CDR3 DNA is TGTGCCTGGAGCGAGACAGGGAGCGGCGATGGCTACACCTTC.